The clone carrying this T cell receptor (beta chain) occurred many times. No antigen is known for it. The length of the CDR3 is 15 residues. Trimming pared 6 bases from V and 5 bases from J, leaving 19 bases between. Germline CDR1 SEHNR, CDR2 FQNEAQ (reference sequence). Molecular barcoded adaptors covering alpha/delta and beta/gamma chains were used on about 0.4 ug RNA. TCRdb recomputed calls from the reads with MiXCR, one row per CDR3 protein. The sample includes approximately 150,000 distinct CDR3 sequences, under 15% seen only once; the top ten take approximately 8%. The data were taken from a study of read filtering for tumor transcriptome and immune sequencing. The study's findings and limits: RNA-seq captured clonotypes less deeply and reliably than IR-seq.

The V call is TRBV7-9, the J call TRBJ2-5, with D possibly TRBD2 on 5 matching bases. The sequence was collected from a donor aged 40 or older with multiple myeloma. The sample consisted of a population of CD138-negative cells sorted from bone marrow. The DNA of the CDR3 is TGTGCCAGCAGTACACCGGCACTAGTTCTGGAGACCCAGTACTTC. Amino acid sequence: CASSTPALVLETQYF.